This T cell receptor (beta chain) originates from a study of PD-L1 blockade in urothelial cancer. Study-wide context: Across blood samples, T cells had a median count of 141,255.

The CDR3 is 17 amino acids. V shed 1 base and J 9 bases; nucleotides not matched to a gene: 18. Per germline, CDR1 MNHNS and CDR2 SASEGT. Patients each gave 1 to 8 samples, pretreatment and on-treatment. The method was immunoSEQ multiplex PCR; TCRdb's version includes in-frame clones alone and lacks a portion of them. The sample has 75,000 to 90,000 clones; about four fifths are singletons. The chain recombines TRBV6-1 with TRBJ2-7; 7 nucleotides match TRBD1. Sequencing was performed on PBMCs, taken around atezolizumab (anti-PD-L1) treatment. This TCR was recovered from a man aged 70 or older with urothelial cancer. The CDR3 region is CASSEVYRQGDRSWQYF. The DNA for the CDR3 is TGTGCCAGCAGTGAAGTTTATCGGCAGGGGGACAGATCCTGGCAGTACTTC.